These 8 T cell receptor beta chains came from one sample sequenced in a study of response to subunit inactivated influenza vaccine. TCRdb redid the calling of the RT-PCR reads with MiXCR, one entry per CDR3 protein. The sample consists of some 520,000 distinct CDR3 sequences, approximately 16% of them appearing once. Sequencing used CD4+ T cells sorted from PBMCs, obtained approximately 25 months after vaccination. Receptors were obtained from a man in his fifties or sixties who received an inactivated influenza vaccine.

The V and J genes are TRBV20-1 and TRBJ2-1; TRBD2 matches at 7 bases. Germline assignment: CDR1 DFQATT and CDR2 SNEGSKA (reference sequence). The CDR3 covers 15 residues. The junction had 9 bases not matched to a gene; V was cut back by 2 bases and J by 5 bases. The CDR3 spells CSARRSGVRNNEQFF. DNA of the CDR3: TGCAGTGCTAGACGCAGCGGGGTACGCAACAATGAGCAGTTCTTC.

This chain connects TRBV5-1 to TRBJ2-3; D unresolved. CDR3 length: 13 residues. The V end lost 3 bases, the J end lost 4 bases, and 9 bases lay between the germline ends. From germline, CDR1 is SGHRS and CDR2 YFSETQ. CDR3 residues: CASSYLSPDTQYF. The DNA of the CDR3 is TGCGCCAGCAGCTACCTCTCCCCAGATACGCAGTATTTT. The full variable domain, with the rest looked up from reference TRBV5-1 and TRBJ2-3, is KAGVTQTPRYLIKTRGQQVTLSCSPISGHRSVSWYQQTPGQGLQFLFEYFSETQRNKGNFPGRFSGRQFSNSRSEMNVSTLELGDSALYLCASSYLSPDTQYFGPGTRLTVL.

This clonotype has only a few counts. The chain uses TRBV4-1 and TRBJ2-3; D remains ambiguous. CDR1 and CDR2 from the germline V gene are MGHRA and YSYEKL. V shed 3 bases and J shed 5 bases, with 3 bases lying between them. The CDR3 loop spans 11 amino acids. CDR3 in DNA: TGCGCCAGCAGCCACAAAGATACGCAGTATTTT. Translating gives CASSHKDTQYF.

This clonotype was observed a few times. The chain joins TRBV7-2 to TRBJ1-1; D unresolved. The CDR3 has 13 amino acids. With 5 bases removed from V and 3 bases from J, the gap between germline ends came to 10 bases. Germline V CDR1 and CDR2: SGHTA, FQGNSA. The DNA for the CDR3 is TGTGCCAGCAGCACGCACCCGGACACTGAAGCTTTCTTT. Translating gives CASSTHPDTEAFF.

V gene TRBV5-1 combines with J gene TRBJ2-3; 11 bases align to TRBD1. The CDR3 covers 14 residues. Germline trimming cut 5 bases from V and 3 bases from J; bases unmatched to any gene: 2. CDR1 is SGHRS and CDR2 is YFSETQ in the germline V gene. The CDR3 DNA is TGCGCCAGCAGTGGACAGGGGGCAACAGATACGCAGTATTTT. Amino acids: CASSGQGATDTQYF.

This clonotype appeared many times. The chain is built from TRBV7-8 and TRBJ2-2; 9 positions match TRBD2. Germline CDR1 SGHVS, CDR2 FQNEAQ. J lost 6 bases, V lost 6 bases, and 8 bases had no gene match. The CDR3 totals 15 residues. CDR3 bases: TGTGCCAGCAGTCCAAACGTAGCGGGAGCCGGGGAGCTGTTTTTT. Its translation is CASSPNVAGAGELFF.

This clonotype was counted ten times or more. The chain carries TRBV20-1 and TRBJ2-3; 11 nucleotides agree with TRBD2. The CDR3 has 17 amino acids. J was trimmed by 5 bases and V by 2 bases; bases with no gene match: 12. The V gene's germline CDR1 is DFQATT and CDR2 SNEGSKA (reference sequence). CDR3 bases: TGCAGTGCTAGACGCATAGCGGGGGGGCCGAGAAGAGATACGCAGTATTTT. As protein: CSARRIAGGPRRDTQYF.

This clonotype has a handful of counts. The rearrangement links TRBV29-1 to TRBJ2-1; TRBD2 aligns across 7 bases. V lost 7 bases, J lost 5 bases, and 14 bases stayed unmatched. Germline CDR1 SQVTM, CDR2 ANQGSEA. The CDR3 is 15 amino acids. CDR3 sequence reads: CSGMAGLGGDNEQFF. For the CDR3, the DNA is TGCAGCGGAATGGCCGGACTAGGCGGGGACAATGAGCAGTTCTTC.